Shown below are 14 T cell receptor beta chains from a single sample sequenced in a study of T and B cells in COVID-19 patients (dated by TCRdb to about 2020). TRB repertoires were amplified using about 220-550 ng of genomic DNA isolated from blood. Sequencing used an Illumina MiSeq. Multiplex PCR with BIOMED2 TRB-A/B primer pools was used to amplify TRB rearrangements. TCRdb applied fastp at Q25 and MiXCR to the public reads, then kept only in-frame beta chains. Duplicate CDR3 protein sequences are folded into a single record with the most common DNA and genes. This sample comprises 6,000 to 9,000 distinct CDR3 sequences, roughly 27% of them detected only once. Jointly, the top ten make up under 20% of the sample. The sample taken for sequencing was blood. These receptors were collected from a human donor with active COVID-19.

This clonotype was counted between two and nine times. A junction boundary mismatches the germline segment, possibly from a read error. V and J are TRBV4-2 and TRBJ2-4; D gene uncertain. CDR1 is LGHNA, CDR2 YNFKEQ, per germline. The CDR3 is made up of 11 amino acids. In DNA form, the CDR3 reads TGTGCCAGCAGTGAGAAAAGCATTCAGTACTTC. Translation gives CASSEKSIQYF.

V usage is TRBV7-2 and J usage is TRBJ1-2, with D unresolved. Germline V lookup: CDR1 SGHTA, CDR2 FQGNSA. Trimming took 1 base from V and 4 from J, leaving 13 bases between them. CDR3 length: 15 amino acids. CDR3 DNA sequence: TGTGCCAGCAGCTTAGATGGCGGCAGGAGCTATGGCTACACCTTC. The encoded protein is CASSLDGGRSYGYTF.

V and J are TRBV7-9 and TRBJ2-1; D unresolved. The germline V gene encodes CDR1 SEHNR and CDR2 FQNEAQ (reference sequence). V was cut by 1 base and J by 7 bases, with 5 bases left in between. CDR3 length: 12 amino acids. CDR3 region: CASSLVGNEQFF. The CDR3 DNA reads TGTGCCAGCAGCTTAGTAGGGAATGAGCAGTTCTTC.

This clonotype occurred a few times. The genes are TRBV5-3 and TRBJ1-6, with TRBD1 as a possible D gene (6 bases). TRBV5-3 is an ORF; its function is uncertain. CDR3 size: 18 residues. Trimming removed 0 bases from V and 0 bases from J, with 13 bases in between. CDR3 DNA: TGTGCCAGAAGCTTGGGTGGGGGCCTATGCTCCTATAATTCACCCCTCCACTTT. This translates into CARSLGGGLCSYNSPLHF.

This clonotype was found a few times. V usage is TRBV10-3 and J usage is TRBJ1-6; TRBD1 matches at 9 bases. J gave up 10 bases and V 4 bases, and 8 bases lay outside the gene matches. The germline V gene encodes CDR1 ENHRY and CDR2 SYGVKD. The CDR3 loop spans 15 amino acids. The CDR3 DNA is TGTGCCATCAGTGGGGGGACAGGGAGTAACTCACCCCTCCACTTT. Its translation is CAISGGTGSNSPLHF.

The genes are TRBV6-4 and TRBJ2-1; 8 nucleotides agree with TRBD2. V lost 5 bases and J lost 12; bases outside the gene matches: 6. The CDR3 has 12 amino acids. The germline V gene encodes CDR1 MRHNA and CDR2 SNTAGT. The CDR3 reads CASSRSGEGQFF. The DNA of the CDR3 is TGTGCCAGCAGTCGTAGCGGGGAGGGGCAGTTCTTC.

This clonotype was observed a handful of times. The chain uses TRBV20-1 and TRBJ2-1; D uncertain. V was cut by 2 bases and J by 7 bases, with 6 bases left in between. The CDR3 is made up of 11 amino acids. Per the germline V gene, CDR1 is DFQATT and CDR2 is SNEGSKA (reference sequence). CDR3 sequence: CSARIRNEQFF. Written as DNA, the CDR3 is TGCAGTGCTAGAATTCGGAATGAGCAGTTCTTC.

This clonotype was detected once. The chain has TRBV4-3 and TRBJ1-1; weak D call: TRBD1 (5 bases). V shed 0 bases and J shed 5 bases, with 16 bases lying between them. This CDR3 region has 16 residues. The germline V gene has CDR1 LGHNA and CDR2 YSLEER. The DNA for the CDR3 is TGCGCCAGCAGCCAAGAACCGGGGCGGGGAAATACTGAAGCTTTCTTT. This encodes CASSQEPGRGNTEAFF.

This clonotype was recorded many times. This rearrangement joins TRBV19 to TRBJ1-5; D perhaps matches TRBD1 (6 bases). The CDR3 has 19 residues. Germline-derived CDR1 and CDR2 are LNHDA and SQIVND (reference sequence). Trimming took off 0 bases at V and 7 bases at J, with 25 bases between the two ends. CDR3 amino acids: CASSIEGKGGRLPEQPQHF. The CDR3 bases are TGTGCCAGTAGTATAGAGGGCAAGGGGGGGCGATTACCGGAACAGCCCCAGCATTTT.

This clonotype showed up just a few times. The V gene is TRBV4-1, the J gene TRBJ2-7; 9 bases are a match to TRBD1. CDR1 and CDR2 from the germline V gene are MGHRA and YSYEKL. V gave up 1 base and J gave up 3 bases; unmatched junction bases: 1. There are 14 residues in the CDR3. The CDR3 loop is CASSQGGQGYEQYF. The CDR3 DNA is TGCGCCAGCAGCCAAGGGGGACAGGGCTACGAGCAGTACTTC.

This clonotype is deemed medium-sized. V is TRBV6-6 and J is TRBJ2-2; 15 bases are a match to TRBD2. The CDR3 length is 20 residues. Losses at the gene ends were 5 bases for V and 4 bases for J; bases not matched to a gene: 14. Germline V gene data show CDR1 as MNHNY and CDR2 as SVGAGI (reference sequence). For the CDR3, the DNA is TGTGCCAGCAGTCCCTCGTGGACTAGCGGGGGGGCATCGGGCACCGGGGAGCTGTTTTTT. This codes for CASSPSWTSGGASGTGELFF.

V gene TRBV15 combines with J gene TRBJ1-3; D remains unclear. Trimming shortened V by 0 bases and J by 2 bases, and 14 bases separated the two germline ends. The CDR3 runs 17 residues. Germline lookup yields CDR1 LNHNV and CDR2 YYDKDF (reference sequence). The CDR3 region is CATSRDFSRGPGNTIYF. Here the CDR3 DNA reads TGTGCCACCAGCAGAGATTTTTCGAGAGGGCCTGGAAACACCATATATTTT. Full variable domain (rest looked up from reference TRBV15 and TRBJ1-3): DAMVIQNPRYQVTQFGKPVTLSCSQTLNHNVMYWYQQKSSQAPKLLFHYYDKDFNNEADTPDNFQSRRPNTSFCFLDIRSPGLGDTAMYLCATSRDFSRGPGNTIYFGEGSWLTVV.

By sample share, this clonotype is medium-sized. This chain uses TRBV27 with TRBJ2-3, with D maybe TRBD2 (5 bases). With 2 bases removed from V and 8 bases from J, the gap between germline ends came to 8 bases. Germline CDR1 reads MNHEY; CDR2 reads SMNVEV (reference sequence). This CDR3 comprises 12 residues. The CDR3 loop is CASSLVGGTQYF. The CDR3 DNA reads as TGTGCCAGCAGTTTAGTTGGAGGTACGCAGTATTTT.

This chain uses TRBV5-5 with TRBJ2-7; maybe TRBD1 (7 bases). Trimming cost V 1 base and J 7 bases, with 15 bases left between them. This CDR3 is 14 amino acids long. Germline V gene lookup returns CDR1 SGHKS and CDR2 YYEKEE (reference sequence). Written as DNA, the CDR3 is TGTGCCAGCAGCTTGTCGTCAGGGGGGCGGGAGCAGTACTTC. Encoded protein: CASSLSSGGREQYF.